Listed below are T cell receptor beta chains from one sample, sequenced in a study of T cells in Graves' hyperthyroidism and ophthalmopathy. MiXCR was run by TCRdb on the multiplex PCR reads, yielding one entry per CDR3 protein. The sample consists of 550,000 to 700,000 distinct CDR3 sequences, more than 45% of them appearing once. The sequenced sample was peripheral blood or thyroid tissue (not recorded which). The receptors originated from an adult woman with Graves' disease, either hyperthyroidism or ophthalmopathy (not recorded which). CDR3s include the opening cysteine and the closing phenylalanine or tryptophan. A D gene is named only where the DNA matches it firmly. Clone size appears in some rows only: once, few, many, or a class for an expanded clone.

CDR3nt,CDR3aa,v_gene,j_gene,abundance,len,d_gene
TGTGCCAGCAACCCTATTTGGCCCAATGAGCAGTTCTTC,CASNPIWPNEQFF,TRBV7-2,TRBJ2-1,-,13,-
TGTGCCAGCAGCCCGACAGGGGGCTCTGGAAACACCATATATTTT,CASSPTGGSGNTIYF,TRBV7-2,TRBJ1-3,-,15,TRBD1
TGTGCCAGCGCAGACCGGGACCGAGATCAGCCCCAGCATTTT,CASADRDRDQPQHF,TRBV2,TRBJ1-5,-,14,-
TGTGCCAGTAGTACCCGGACAGGGGCGAGTGAAAAACTGTTTTTT,CASSTRTGASEKLFF,TRBV19,TRBJ1-4,-,15,TRBD1
TGCAGTGCTCGTAGGGAGGGGGGAATCTACGAGCAGTACTTC,CSARREGGIYEQYF,TRBV20-1,TRBJ2-7,-,14,-
TGTGCCATCAAATTGGATGAGAGCACAGATACGCAGTATTTT,CAIKLDESTDTQYF,TRBV10-3,TRBJ2-3,-,14,-
TGTGCCAGCAGCTTGCTGGGGGACAAAAACGAGCAGTACTTC,CASSLLGDKNEQYF,TRBV7-6,TRBJ2-7,-,14,-
TGTGCCAGCAGTCTCCGGGAAAATGAAAAACTGTTTTTT,CASSLRENEKLFF,TRBV7-9,TRBJ1-4,-,13,-
TGCAGTGCTAGACTAGCCCAAGAGACCCAGTACTTC,CSARLAQETQYF,TRBV20-1,TRBJ2-5,many,12,-
TGTGCCAGCAGCTTAGATGGGGGGGCACGTCAGCCCCAGCATTTT,CASSLDGGARQPQHF,TRBV7-8,TRBJ1-5,many,15,-
TGTGCCAGCAGCGATTCGGGGGGGGGAGACAGAACATATGGCTACACCTTC,CASSDSGGGDRTYGYTF,TRBV6-6,TRBJ1-2,many,17,-
TGTGCCAGCAGCCCGAGCGCGGGGGCGCTAACTGAAGCTTTCTTT,CASSPSAGALTEAFF,TRBV7-6,TRBJ1-1,many,15,-
TGCAGTGCTAGAGATCTATACAGACCCGGGACAATGCTTCTCTTT,CSARDLYRPGTMLLF,TRBV20-1,TRBJ1-1,many,15,-
TGTGCCAGCAGCCCGGGGGTAGCGGGAGGGCAGGAGCAGTTCTTC,CASSPGVAGGQEQFF,TRBV7-9,TRBJ2-1,-,15,TRBD2
TGTGCCAGCAGCCCGTACAGGGCGTTGGACTATGGCTACACCTTC,CASSPYRALDYGYTF,TRBV7-9,TRBJ1-2,many,15,-
TGTGCCAGCAGTTTACTGCTCTACGAGCAGTACTTC,CASSLLLYEQYF,TRBV7-2,TRBJ2-7,-,12,-
TGTGCCAGCAGCTTAGGATCCGTCAGTGCCGTCAACTATGGCTACACCTTC,CASSLGSVSAVNYGYTF,TRBV7-9,TRBJ1-2,many,17,-
TGTGCCAGCAGCGTAGGACTAGCGGGAGACTACGAGCAGTACTTC,CASSVGLAGDYEQYF,TRBV7-3,TRBJ2-7,many,15,TRBD2
TGTGCCAGCAGTGGTGGGAAGCAGCCCCAGCATTTT,CASSGGKQPQHF,TRBV2,TRBJ1-5,-,12,-
TGCAGTGCTAAAGTTCGGGGGCCAAGAGGAGCTTTCTTT,CSAKVRGPRGAFF,TRBV20-1,TRBJ1-1,many,13,-
TGTGCCAGCAGTGAGAGGGTGGACTATGGCTACACCTTC,CASSERVDYGYTF,TRBV2,TRBJ1-2,many,13,-
TGTGCCAGCAGCGTGAGAAGTGGTGAAGCTTTCTTT,CASSVRSGEAFF,TRBV9,TRBJ1-1,many,12,-
TGTGCCAGCAGCACCGGACCTGTATTGAACACTGAAGCTTTCTTT,CASSTGPVLNTEAFF,TRBV7-9,TRBJ1-1,few,15,-
TGTGCCGGCATATCAGGGGAAAACTATGGCTACACCTTC,CAGISGENYGYTF,TRBV2,TRBJ1-2,many,13,-
TGTGCCAGCAGCGTAGACGGTAGTGGGTATCAGCCCCAGCATTTT,CASSVDGSGYQPQHF,TRBV9,TRBJ1-5,-,15,-
TGTGCCAGCAGCTGGGAGGCCGGGGGCTACACCTTC,CASSWEAGGYTF,TRBV5-4,TRBJ1-2,-,12,-
TGTGCCAGCAGTGAAAGGGGGGTAGCGGGAGAGGGTGAGCAGTTCTTC,CASSERGVAGEGEQFF,TRBV2,TRBJ2-1,-,16,TRBD2
TGTGCCAGCAAGGCGGGGGGGACCCAGTACTTC,CASKAGGTQYF,TRBV6-5,TRBJ2-5,-,11,TRBD2
TGTGCCAGCAGTGTACAGGAGGGCACCGGGGAGCTGTTTTTT,CASSVQEGTGELFF,TRBV2,TRBJ2-2,-,14,-
TGTGCCAGTAGTATTGGTCTAAACCAGTACTTC,CASSIGLNQYF,TRBV19,TRBJ2-5,many,11,-
TGTGCCACCCCCGGTACCCAGCGGGAGGGCTACGAGCAGTACTTC,CATPGTQREGYEQYF,TRBV27,TRBJ2-7,few,15,TRBD2
TGTGCCAGCAGTGAACCCCAGGGGCTAAGTGAAAAACTGTTTTTT,CASSEPQGLSEKLFF,TRBV25-1,TRBJ1-4,-,15,-
TGTGCCAGCAGCTTGGACACTGGAAACACCATATATTTT,CASSLDTGNTIYF,TRBV7-8,TRBJ1-3,-,13,-
TGTGCCAGCAGCTTAGACGGGTTGAATCCCTACGAGCAGTACTTC,CASSLDGLNPYEQYF,TRBV7-2,TRBJ2-7,-,15,-
TGTGCCAGCAGCGTAGCTTCAGGGGGGGCTTTCGAGCAGTACTTC,CASSVASGGAFEQYF,TRBV9,TRBJ2-7,many,15,-
TGTGCCAGCAGCCCCGAATTGGGAGGCTACACCTTC,CASSPELGGYTF,TRBV7-9,TRBJ1-2,-,12,-
TGCAGTGCTAGAAACCCAGATACGCAGTATTTT,CSARNPDTQYF,TRBV20-1,TRBJ2-3,few,11,-